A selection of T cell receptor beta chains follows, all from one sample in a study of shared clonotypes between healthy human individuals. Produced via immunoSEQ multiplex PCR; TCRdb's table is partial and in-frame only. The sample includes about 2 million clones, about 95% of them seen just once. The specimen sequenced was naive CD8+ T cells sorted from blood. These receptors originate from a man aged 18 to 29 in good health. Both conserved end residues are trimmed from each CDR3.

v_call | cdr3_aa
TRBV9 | ASSAPQRGPSTDTQY
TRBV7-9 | ASSLGNTGVDQETQY
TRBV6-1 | ASSATSGIAKNIQY
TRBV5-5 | ASSPRLAGVHEQY
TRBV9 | ASSVALGGDTEAF
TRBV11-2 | ASSLESRVAGGSNSPLH
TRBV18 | ASSPSTLTQETQY
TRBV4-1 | ASSQDFNTLGQY
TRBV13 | ASSPRGRDRVYT
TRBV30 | AWSVGGGGEQF
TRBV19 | ASSIGQANTEAF
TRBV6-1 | ASKYDITGPEAF
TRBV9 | ASSITSGTETQY
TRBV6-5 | ASSYYQGRTEAF
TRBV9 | ASSVFYDEGTQY
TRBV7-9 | ASSSGADEQY
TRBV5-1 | ASSFGVGYEQY
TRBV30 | AWSEGVAGLGTDTQY
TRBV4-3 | ASSQGTPVGETQY
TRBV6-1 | ASSTRDSYEQY
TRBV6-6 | ASSPESPNEKLF
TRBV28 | ASSSPFTTDTQY
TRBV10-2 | ASNHGTSGTDTQY
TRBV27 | ASSIGGPDTQY
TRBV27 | ASSLVGVGGLGYNEQF
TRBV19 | ASSIGEGNEQY
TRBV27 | ASSLSPTGYGYT
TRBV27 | ASSLTGFSTEAF
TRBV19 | ASEKGPGTAGELF
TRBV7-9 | ASSAGLAGGQETQY